Given below is one TCR beta chain in context. No antigen is known for it. There are no base qualities to consult, and no much larger clone falls within one base. This sample is part of a study of T cells after yellow fever vaccination (dated by TCRdb to about 2019). Background for the entire study: The SMART-Seq v4 Ultra Low Input RNA kit was used to prepare libraries from fractions with low cell numbers. To follow T-cell clones before and after primary and booster YFV17D yellow fever vaccination, bulk TCR alpha and beta repertoires were sequenced over time. Two healthy male donors, one aged 18 to 30 and one aged 30 to 40 years, were included in the cohort. Blood was collected at multiple timepoints before and after primary and secondary immunization, and bulk PBMC replicates and cell subsets were isolated. Overall results and qualifications from the work: The secondary T-cell response was weaker than the primary response but faster, peaking on day 5 instead of day 15. FACS-sorted repertoires could contain abundant contaminating clonotypes from the bulk population, so computational filtering was required. After the booster, most of the clones that had expanded following primary vaccination were detected again (roughly 96% of CD4 and 88% of CD8), which suggests that memory was broadly maintained. A small fraction of clonotypes showed up in both the CD4 and CD8 compartments, probably as a result of convergent recombination. Because the study included only a couple of donors, the extent to which the findings can be generalized is limited.

Sequenced on an Illumina NovaSeq 6000. TCR cDNA was synthesized by 5'RACE template switching, which introduced a universal primer site and unique molecular identifiers. Priming for cDNA synthesis came from both the TCR alpha and TCR beta constant segments. Libraries were amplified in two PCR steps, with sample barcodes and sequencing adapters added in the second step. Sequencing of libraries was performed on Illumina HiSeq 2500 (2x100 bp) or NovaSeq (2x150 bp). The authors' pipeline ran thus. Reads were demultiplexed and collapsed into UMI consensus sequences with MIGEC, and V(D)J alignment was performed with MiXCR. Vaccine-responding clonotypes were defined with edgeR using replicate PBMC samples, requiring FDR below 0.01 and a log2 fold change above 5 up to day 15. Each bulk clonotype received a CD4 or CD8 identity based on whether the sequenced CD4 or CD8 repertoire contained that clonotype at higher abundance. TCRdb redid the processing of the public reads, applying fastp at Q25 and MiXCR, and retained in-frame beta chains. Each CDR3 protein gets just one entry, which takes the most common genes and DNA from the rows behind it. The V and J calls follow TCRdb's processing rather than the paper's. The sample contains some 320,000 distinct CDR3 sequences, roughly 9% of them found a single time. In total, the top ten clones hold 3% to 3.5% of the sample.

The CDR3 contains 17 residues, cysteine and phenylalanine counted. Just the 51-base CDR3 DNA is kept, in frame starting at base 1. From a lookup of the germline V gene (reference sequence), CDR1 and CDR2 are MNHNY and SVGAGI. Unmatched junction bases come to 10, with V trimmed by 4 bases and J by 5 bases. What this sample's treatment or condition label stands for: live attenuated yellow fever vaccine strain. PBMCs were isolated from peripheral blood using a standard Ficoll-Paque protocol. Dynabeads CD4 and CD8 positive selection kits were used to isolate the CD4 and CD8 T-cell fractions. RNA was extracted with TriZol from bulk PBMCs, CD4 and CD8 fractions, and dextramer-positive and dextramer-negative fractions.

Rearrangement joined TRBV6-6 to TRBJ2-5; 13 central bases correspond to TRBD2. Sequencing was performed on CD4+ T cells sorted from PBMCs, taken 5 days after the yellow fever booster vaccination. This clonotype was obtained from a man between 18 and 35 years old who received the YFV17D yellow fever vaccine. The DNA sequence is TGTGCCAGCAGTTTCCAAGAACTAGCGGGGGGGAGGGAGACCCAGTACTTC. Its protein product is CASSFQELAGGRETQYF.